This entry describes one T cell receptor beta chain. Its target antigen remains unknown. Base qualities are missing; no much larger clone stands one base away. The donors were healthy, HIV-negative adults who had no recently reported acute infections or vaccinations. All donors were Caucasian adults living in Nashville, Tennessee, USA. Magnetic negative selection was used to enrich CD4+ T cells, after which naive cells were positively selected on CD45RA and the negative fraction became the memory subset. Blood was obtained by leukapheresis, after which PBMCs were separated by Ficoll-Histopaque density gradient centrifugation and cryopreserved in liquid nitrogen vapor phase. Analytical flow cytometry was used to check the purity and quantity of each magnetically sorted T cell population. Each sorted fraction had its genomic DNA isolated and then quantified by UV absorbance on a Nanodrop 2000c. Using the deep immunoSEQ assay, TCR CDR3 regions were amplified from genomic DNA by multiplex PCR. Extracted genomic DNA from each cell subset was spread evenly across all wells of several immunoSEQ 96-well plates, with each plate serving as a replicate. For sorted subsets, roughly 190 ng of genomic DNA, equivalent to 25,000 to 35,000 T cell genomes, went into each replicate PCR. The purified libraries were quantified using a Qubit 3.0 fluorometer, sized with a Bioanalyzer 2100, and then quantified again using the KAPA Library Quantification kit. Every immunoSEQ 96-well plate was sequenced on a separate single-read 150-cycle Illumina NextSeq 550 flow cell. The original pipeline was this. Because the immunoSEQ output included only junctional sequences and no quality scores, the filtering could not be the same as the filtering used for full-length reads. To assign V/J genes and CDR3, sequences were annotated against IMGT germline references using PyIR, a Python wrapper for IgBLAST v1.9. Any read was removed if the V/J assignment was weak (E-value above 1e-6), the CDR3 was missing, or the read contained stop codons, out-of-frame junctions, or ambiguous translated residues. V3J clonotypes were defined as sequences sharing an identical inferred V gene, J gene, and CDR3 amino acid sequence. To compute the percentage overlap between repertoires, the number of shared unique clonotypes was divided by the size of the smaller repertoire. Richness of each repertoire was evaluated using RTK rarefaction, the Chao1 estimator, and Recon v2.1 estimates of unobserved clonotypes. Generation probabilities for all TCRbeta clonotypes obtained by the gDNA method from a few donors were computed using OLGA. What TCRdb holds here is the immuneACCESS table cut down to in-frame rearrangements. Part of the clones is not present; checked against another copy, under half of the missing clones reflect an unresolved V gene, and the others are unexplained. Clone size and the V and J calls come from that table; the DNA yielded D and trimming. The sample has 2 million to 2.5 million clones on record, approximately 96% of them singletons. Of the sample, more than 0.1% falls within the top ten clones.

The data were obtained in a study of shared clonotypes between healthy human individuals (TCRdb year 2020). With regard to the full study: A couple of women and a few men aged 18 to 49 years were included in the cohort. Per donor, leukapheresis produced somewhere between about 0.94 and 8.9 billion PBMCs. For each donor, CD4 naive and CD4 memory were each given three plates, CD8 naive was given two plates, and CD8 memory was given one plate. Blood TCR repertoires of about five healthy adults were deeply sequenced to estimate repertoire size and the extent of clonotype sharing between individuals. Libraries were prepared and TCR repertoires were sequenced by different laboratories using diverse techniques, in order to increase sequencing depth and limit assay-specific biases. Study-wide conclusions, independent of this receptor: When a handful of donors were compared, the shared fraction of clonotypes was about 5% for naive CD4, roughly 3.3% for naive CD8, 2.3% for memory CD4, and roughly 0.4% for memory CD8. Incomplete sequencing was indicated by rarefaction of sorted-subset datasets, despite the large sequencing depth. Because the study included a small number of donors, the genetic and exposure-history diversity represented was limited. Compared with non-shared clonotypes, the clonotypes found in all four sorted-subset donors had higher generation probabilities. Estimated clonotype richness was generally larger for naive than for memory subsets. Pairwise subsampling indicated that sequencing depth was expected to affect the degree of clonotype sharing among donors. Only blood was sampled, and tissue TCR repertoires likely differ from those in blood.

Spanning cysteine to phenylalanine, the CDR3 consists of 16 amino acids. Only the CDR3 portion is preserved as DNA: 48 bases, with reading frame beginning at the first base. The germline V gene yields ENHRY for CDR1 and SYGVKD for CDR2. Trimming costs V 2 bases and J 6 bases, and their ends lie 19 bases apart. This receptor was identified in a man between 18 and 35 years old in good health. Recombination linked TRBV10-3 to TRBJ1-2; TRBD1 is a weak D gene call, 5 bases matching. The sequencing sample was made of naive CD4+ T cells sorted from blood. The cell subset or site label here, explained by the study, means: CD45RA+ positively selected. The encoded CDR3 is CAISEPSGQKPDGYTF. In nucleotide form, the sequence is TGTGCCATCAGTGAGCCGTCAGGACAAAAACCTGATGGCTACACCTTC.